This T cell receptor gamma chain was observed in a study of gamma delta lymphoproliferative disorders and STAT genes (dated by TCRdb to between 2018 and 2020). For the wider study: The LymphoTrack Dx TCRG Assay was used to build gamma-chain libraries from a minimum of 50 ng of genomic DNA. Since no corresponding Invivoscribe delta assay was available, delta-chain libraries were prepared following the standard operating procedure of the EuroClonality-NGS working group. Within a larger immunophenotypic and STAT-mutation study, TCR gamma and delta CDR3 repertoires were profiled by deep sequencing in Tgammadelta lymphoproliferative disease patients and healthy controls. To confirm results, a couple of gamma-chain samples and all delta-chain samples were sequenced twice.

This clone is medium-sized (0.01 to 0.1%) in terms of sample share. Its antigen is still unknown. Nothing much larger sits one base from this clone, and base qualities are not available. The paper's findings and limits, for the study overall: Leukemic cells were skewed toward terminal effectors, whereas control T cells likely spanned varied maturation stages, a difference potentially limiting comparisons between patients and controls. Nearly all major patient gamma and delta clonotypes were public, shared with at least one healthy donor; only two gamma clonotypes were private to disease. The authors noted that NGS specificity may be reduced at low frequencies, so the public or private nature of leukemic clones needs confirmation. When whole repertoires were clustered, patient gamma repertoires were grouped separately from healthy controls, whereas no separation between groups was observed for delta repertoires.

V is cut back by 0 bases and J by 3 bases, with 5 bases in the junction unmatched. Inclusive of the bounding cysteine and phenylalanine, the CDR3 is 14 residues long. Of the read, only the CDR3 DNA is kept; its 42 bases are in frame from base 1. Looking up the germline V gene (reference sequence) yields CDR1 VTNTFY and CDR2 YDVSTARD. TCR sequencing was performed on genomic DNA from peripheral blood mononuclear cells isolated from patients and controls. The control group, matched to the patients for age and sex, consisted of about 23 healthy adult blood donors (approximately 12 males and approximately eleven females) with a median age of roughly 60 years. In both library methods, multiplex PCR was carried out with primers targeting conserved V and J regions of the TCR genes. The amplicons were purified, pooled and then sequenced on an Illumina MiSeq platform. The published analysis was carried out like this. V(D)J alignment, clonotype assembly and translation were performed with MiXCR, whereas functionality assessment and CDR3 repertoire analyses were performed with VDJtools. CDR3 was defined according to IMGT, and analyses were limited to productive sequences using functional genes, with ORF genes and pseudogenes excluded. Identical amino acid CDR3s of major clonotypes (frequency >=5%) were searched for across all patients and controls using a custom Python script. A one-sided non-parametric Wilcoxon test was used to compare clonotype frequencies in patients versus controls. Via CATT, TCRdb reprocessed the public reads, and rows with identical DNA were then joined. The V and J calls were determined by TCRdb, not by the authors. The sample records some 5,000 gamma-chain clones, approximately 8% of which are singletons. The top ten hold 2.9% of the sample.

Rearrangement joined TRGV3 to TRGJ1 or TRGJ2. The J gene, absent from TCRdb, was called here by matching the DNA to germline. The sequence came from a human donor in good health. What was sequenced was blood. The CDR3 protein: CATWDRGLYYKKLF. The DNA sequence is TGTGCCACCTGGGACAGGGGACTTTATTATAAGAAACTCTTT.